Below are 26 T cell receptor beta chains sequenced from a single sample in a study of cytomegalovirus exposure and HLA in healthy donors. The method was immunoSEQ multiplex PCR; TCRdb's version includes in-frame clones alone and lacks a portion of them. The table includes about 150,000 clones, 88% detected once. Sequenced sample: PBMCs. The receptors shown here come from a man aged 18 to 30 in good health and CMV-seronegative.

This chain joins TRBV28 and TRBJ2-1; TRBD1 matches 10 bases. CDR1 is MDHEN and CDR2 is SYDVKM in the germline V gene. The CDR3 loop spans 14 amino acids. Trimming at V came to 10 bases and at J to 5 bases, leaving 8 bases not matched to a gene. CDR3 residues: CATRGTGDNNEQFF. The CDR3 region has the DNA TGTGCCACAAGGGGGACAGGGGACAACAATGAGCAGTTCTTC.

Here the CDR3 reads CASSSPWGGSGANVLTF. DNA for the CDR3: TGTGCCAGCAGCTCCCCCTGGGGGGGCTCTGGGGCCAACGTCCTGACTTTC. The chain uses TRBV28 and TRBJ2-6, with 7 bases identical to TRBD2. J was trimmed by 0 bases and V by 6 bases; bases with no gene match: 8. CDR1 and CDR2 from the germline V gene are MDHEN and SYDVKM. This CDR3 region has 17 residues.

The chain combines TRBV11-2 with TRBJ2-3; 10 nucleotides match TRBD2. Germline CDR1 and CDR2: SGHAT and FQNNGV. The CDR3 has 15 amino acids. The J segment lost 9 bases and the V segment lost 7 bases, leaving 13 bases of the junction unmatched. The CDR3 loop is CASTSPSGSVWTQYF. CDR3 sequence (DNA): TGTGCCAGCACAAGTCCTAGCGGGAGCGTTTGGACGCAGTATTTT.

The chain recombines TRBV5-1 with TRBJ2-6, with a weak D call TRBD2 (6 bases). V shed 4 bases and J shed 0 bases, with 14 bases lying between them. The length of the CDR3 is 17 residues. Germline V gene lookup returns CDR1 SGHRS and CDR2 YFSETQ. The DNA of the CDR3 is TGCGCCAGCAGCCCCCGGGGACTGAACTCTGGGGCCAACGTCCTGACTTTC. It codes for CASSPRGLNSGANVLTF.

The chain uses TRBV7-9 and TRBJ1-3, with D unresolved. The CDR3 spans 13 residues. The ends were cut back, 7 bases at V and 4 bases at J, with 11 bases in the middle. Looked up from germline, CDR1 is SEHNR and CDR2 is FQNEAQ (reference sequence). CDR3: CASNSVGGNTIYF. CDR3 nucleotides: TGTGCCAGCAACTCCGTCGGGGGAAACACCATATATTTT.

CDR3 in amino acids: CASISSPGLASETQYF. The CDR3 DNA sequence: TGTGCCAGCATCTCTTCCCCGGGACTAGCTTCAGAGACCCAGTACTTC. The gene calls are TRBV2 and TRBJ2-5; 9 bases map to TRBD2. The V gene end was trimmed by 7 bases and the J gene end by 4 bases; junction bases not matched to a gene: 13. The germline gives CDR1 SNHLY, CDR2 FYNNEI. The CDR3 length is 16 residues.

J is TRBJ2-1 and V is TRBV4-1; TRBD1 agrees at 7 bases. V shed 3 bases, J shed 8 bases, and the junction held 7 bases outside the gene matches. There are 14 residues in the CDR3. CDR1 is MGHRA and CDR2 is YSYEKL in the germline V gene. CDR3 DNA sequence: TGCGCCAGCAGCCACCCTACAGGGGTGGATGAGCAGTTCTTC. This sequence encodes CASSHPTGVDEQFF.

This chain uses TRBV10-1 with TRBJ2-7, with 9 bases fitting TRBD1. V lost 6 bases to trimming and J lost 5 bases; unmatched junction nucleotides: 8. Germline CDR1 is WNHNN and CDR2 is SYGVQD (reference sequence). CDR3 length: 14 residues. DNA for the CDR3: TGCGCCAGCAGCGCCGGGACAGGGTTCGACGAGCAGTACTTC. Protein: CASSAGTGFDEQYF.

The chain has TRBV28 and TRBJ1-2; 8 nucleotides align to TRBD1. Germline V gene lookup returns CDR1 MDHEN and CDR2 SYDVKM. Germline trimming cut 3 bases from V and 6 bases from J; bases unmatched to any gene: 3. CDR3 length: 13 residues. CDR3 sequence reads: CASSLTGVNGYTF. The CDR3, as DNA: TGTGCCAGCAGTTTGACAGGGGTCAATGGCTACACCTTC.

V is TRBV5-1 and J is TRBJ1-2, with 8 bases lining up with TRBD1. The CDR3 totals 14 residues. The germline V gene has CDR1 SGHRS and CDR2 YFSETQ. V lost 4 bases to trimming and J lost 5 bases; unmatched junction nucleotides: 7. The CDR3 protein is CASSRDRPGYGYTF. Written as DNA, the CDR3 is TGCGCCAGCAGCAGGGACAGGCCCGGGTATGGCTACACCTTC.

The CDR3 region has the DNA TGTGCCAGCAGCTCCATCCAGGTTCAATACAATGAGCAGTTCTTC. Its translation: CASSSIQVQYNEQFF. V usage is TRBV6-5 and J usage is TRBJ2-1, with D unresolved. The germline V gene has CDR1 MNHEY and CDR2 SVGAGI. V lost 6 bases to trimming and J lost 4 bases, with 16 bases between them. The CDR3 loop spans 15 amino acids.

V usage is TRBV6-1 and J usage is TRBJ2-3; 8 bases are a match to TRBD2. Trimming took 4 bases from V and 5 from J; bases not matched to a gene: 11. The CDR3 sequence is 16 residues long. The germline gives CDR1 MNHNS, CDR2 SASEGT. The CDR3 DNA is TGTGCCAGCAGTGGGGAACTGGCGGGGGGTAGAGATACGCAGTATTTT. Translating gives CASSGELAGGRDTQYF.

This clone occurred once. This CDR3 reads CVRSLARNTEAFF. The CDR3 nucleotides read TGTGTCAGAAGCTTAGCCAGGAACACTGAAGCTTTCTTT. J is TRBJ1-1 and V is TRBV7-5; the table names TRBD1, a call not compared with the DNA. TRBV7-5 is a recognized pseudogene. The CDR3 has 13 residues.

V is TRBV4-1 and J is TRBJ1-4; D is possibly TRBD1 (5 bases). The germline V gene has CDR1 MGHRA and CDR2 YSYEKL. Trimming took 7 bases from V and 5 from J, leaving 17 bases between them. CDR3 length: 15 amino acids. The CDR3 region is CASNRQKASNEKLFF. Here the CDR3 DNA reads TGCGCCAGCAACCGACAGAAGGCCAGCAATGAAAAACTGTTTTTT.

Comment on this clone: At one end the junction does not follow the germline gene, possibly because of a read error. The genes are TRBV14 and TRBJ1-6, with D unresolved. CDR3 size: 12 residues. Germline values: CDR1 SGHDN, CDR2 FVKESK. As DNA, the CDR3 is TGTGCCAGCAGTCAAGGAGCTTCACCCCTCCACTTT. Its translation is CASSQGASPLHF.

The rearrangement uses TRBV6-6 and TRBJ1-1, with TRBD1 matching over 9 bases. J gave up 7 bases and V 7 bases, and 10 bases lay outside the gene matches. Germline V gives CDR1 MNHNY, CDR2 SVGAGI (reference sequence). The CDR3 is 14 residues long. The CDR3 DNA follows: TGTGCCAGCAAGGTCGGGACAGGGATGAGTGAAGCTTTCTTT. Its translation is CASKVGTGMSEAFF.

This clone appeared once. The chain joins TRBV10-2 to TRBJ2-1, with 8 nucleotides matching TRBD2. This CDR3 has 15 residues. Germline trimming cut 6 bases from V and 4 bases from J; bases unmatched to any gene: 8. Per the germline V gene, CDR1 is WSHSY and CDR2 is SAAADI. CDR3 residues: CASSPGLGGYNEQFF. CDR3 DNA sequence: TGCGCCAGCAGCCCGGGACTAGGAGGTTACAATGAGCAGTTCTTC.

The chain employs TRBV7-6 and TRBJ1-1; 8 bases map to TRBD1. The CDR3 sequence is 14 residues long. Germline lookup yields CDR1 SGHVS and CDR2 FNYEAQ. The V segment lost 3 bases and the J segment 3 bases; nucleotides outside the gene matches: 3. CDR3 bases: TGTGCCAGCAGCTTTGACAGGGGATACACTGAAGCTTTCTTT. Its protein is CASSFDRGYTEAFF.

CDR3 sequence (DNA): TGTGCCAGCAGTCAACGACTAGCGGGAGGCCTACACTCCCCCACAGATACGCAGTATTTT. Translation: CASSQRLAGGLHSPTDTQYF. The rearrangement uses TRBV27 and TRBJ2-3, with 13 positions matching TRBD2. The CDR3 has 20 amino acids. Germline loops: CDR1 MNHEY, CDR2 SMNVEV (reference sequence). J was trimmed by 2 bases and V by 5 bases; bases with no gene match: 16.

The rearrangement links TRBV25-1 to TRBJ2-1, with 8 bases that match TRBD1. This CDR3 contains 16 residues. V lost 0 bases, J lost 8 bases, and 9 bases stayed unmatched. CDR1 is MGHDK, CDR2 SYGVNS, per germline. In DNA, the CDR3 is TGTGCCAGCAGTGAATATTCAACAGGGGGATCGGATGAGCAGTTCTTC. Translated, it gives CASSEYSTGGSDEQFF.

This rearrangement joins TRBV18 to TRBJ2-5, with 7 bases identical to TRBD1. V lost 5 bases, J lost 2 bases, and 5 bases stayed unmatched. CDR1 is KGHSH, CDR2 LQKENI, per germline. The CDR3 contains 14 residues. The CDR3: CASSGTGAQETQYF. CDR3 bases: TGTGCCAGCTCAGGAACAGGGGCGCAAGAGACCCAGTACTTC.

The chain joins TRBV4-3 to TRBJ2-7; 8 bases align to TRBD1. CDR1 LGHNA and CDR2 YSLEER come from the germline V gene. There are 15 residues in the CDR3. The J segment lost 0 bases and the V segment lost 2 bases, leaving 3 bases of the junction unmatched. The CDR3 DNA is TGCGCCAGCAGCCAATACAGGGGGGACTCCTACGAGCAGTACTTC. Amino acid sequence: CASSQYRGDSYEQYF.

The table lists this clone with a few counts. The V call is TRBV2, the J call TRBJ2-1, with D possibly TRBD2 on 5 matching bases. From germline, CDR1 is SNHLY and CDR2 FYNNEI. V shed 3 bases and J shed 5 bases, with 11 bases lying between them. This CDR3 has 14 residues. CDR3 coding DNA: TGTGCCAGCAGTGAGGGGAGACTTAACAATGAGCAGTTCTTC. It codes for CASSEGRLNNEQFF.

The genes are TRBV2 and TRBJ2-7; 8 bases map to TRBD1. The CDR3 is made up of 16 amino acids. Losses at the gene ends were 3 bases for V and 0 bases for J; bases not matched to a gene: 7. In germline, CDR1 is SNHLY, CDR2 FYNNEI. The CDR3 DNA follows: TGTGCCAGCAGTGAGGGACCGGGGACAGGCTCCTACGAGCAGTACTTC. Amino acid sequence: CASSEGPGTGSYEQYF.

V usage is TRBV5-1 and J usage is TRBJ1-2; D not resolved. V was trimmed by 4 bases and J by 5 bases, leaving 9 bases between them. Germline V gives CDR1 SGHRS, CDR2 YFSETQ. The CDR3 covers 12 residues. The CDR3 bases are TGCGCCAGCAGCGAGCCCTCTTATGGCTACACCTTC. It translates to CASSEPSYGYTF.

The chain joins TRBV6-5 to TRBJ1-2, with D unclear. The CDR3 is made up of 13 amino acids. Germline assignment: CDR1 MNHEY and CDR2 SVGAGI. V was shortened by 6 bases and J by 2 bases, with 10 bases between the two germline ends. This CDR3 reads CASSSRENYGYTF. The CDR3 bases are TGTGCCAGCAGCTCCCGCGAGAACTATGGCTACACCTTC.